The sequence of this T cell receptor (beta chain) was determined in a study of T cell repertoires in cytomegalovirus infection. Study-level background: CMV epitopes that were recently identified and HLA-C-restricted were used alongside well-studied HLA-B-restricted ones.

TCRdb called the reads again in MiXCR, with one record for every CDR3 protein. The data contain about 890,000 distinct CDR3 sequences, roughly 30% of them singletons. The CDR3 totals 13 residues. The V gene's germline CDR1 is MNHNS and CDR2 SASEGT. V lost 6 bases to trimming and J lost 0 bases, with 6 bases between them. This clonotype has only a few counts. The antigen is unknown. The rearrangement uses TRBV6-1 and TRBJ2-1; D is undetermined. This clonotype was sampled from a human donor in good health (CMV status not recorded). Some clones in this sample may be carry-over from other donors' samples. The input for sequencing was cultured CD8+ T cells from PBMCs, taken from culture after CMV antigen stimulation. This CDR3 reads CASRFLSYNEQFF. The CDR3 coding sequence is TGTGCCAGCAGGTTTCTCTCCTACAATGAGCAGTTCTTC.